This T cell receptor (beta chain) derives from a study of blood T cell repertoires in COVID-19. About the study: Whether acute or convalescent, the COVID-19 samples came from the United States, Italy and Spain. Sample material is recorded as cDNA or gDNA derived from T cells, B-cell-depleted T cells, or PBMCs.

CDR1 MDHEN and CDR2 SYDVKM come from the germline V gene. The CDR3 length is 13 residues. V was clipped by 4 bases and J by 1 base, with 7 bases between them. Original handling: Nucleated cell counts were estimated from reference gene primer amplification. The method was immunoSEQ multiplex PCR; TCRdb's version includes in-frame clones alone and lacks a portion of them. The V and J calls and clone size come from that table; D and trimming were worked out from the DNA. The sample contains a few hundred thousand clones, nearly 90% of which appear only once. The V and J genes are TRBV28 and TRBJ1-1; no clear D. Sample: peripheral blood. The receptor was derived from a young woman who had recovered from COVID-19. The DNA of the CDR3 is TGTGCCAGCAGTTCGAACACGAACACTGAAGCTTTCTTT. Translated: CASSSNTNTEAFF.